What follows are 14 T cell receptor beta chains derived from one specimen sequenced in a study of shared clonotypes between healthy human individuals. Naive CD8 cells lacked CD45RO, underwent positive selection for CCR7 and left out terminally differentiated effector memory CD45RA+ cells. Using immunoSEQ multiplex PCR, the repertoire was profiled, and TCRdb retains in-frame clones only, with some absent. This table holds about 2.1 million clones, more than 85% found once. Sequencing was carried out using naive CD8+ T cells from PBMCs. The receptors come from a man younger than 35 in good health. Some clones in this sample may be carry-over from other donors' samples.

The chain recombines TRBV19 with TRBJ2-7; tentatively, D is TRBD1 or TRBD2 (5 bases each). Germline CDR1 reads LNHDA; CDR2 reads SQIVND (reference sequence). CDR3 length: 14 residues. V dropped 1 base and J dropped 10 bases, with 17 bases sitting between them. CDR3 loop: CASSIAGQARDQYF. The CDR3, as DNA: TGTGCCAGTAGTATAGCGGGCCAGGCCCGGGACCAGTACTTC.

The chain joins TRBV19 to TRBJ2-1, with 9 positions matching TRBD2. CDR1 and CDR2 (germline): LNHDA, SQIVND (reference sequence). This CDR3 has 15 amino acids. Germline trimming cut 5 bases from V and 9 bases from J; bases unmatched to any gene: 11. The DNA of the CDR3 is TGTGCCAGTAGTCAGTCGAGACTAGCGGTACCTGAGCAGTTCTTC. It codes for CASSQSRLAVPEQFF. Combining the CDR3 with reference TRBV19 and TRBJ2-1 gives the whole variable domain DGGITQSPKYLFRKEGQNVTLSCEQNLNHDAMYWYRQDPGQGLRLIYYSQIVNDFQKGDIAEGYSVSREKKESFPLTVTSAQKNPTAFYLCASSQSRLAVPEQFFGPGTRLTVL.

This rearrangement joins TRBV9 to TRBJ1-1; D may be TRBD1 (6 bases). This CDR3 spans 14 amino acids. From germline, CDR1 is SGDLS and CDR2 YYNGEE. Trimming cost V 0 bases and J 3 bases, with 9 bases left between them. CDR3 protein: CASSVGPGDTEAFF. CDR3 sequence (DNA): TGTGCCAGCAGCGTAGGCCCAGGGGACACTGAAGCTTTCTTT.

Notes on this clone: Other nucleotide sequences in the sample specify the same CDR3. The chain uses TRBV28 and TRBJ2-7; D is ambiguous. The germline V gene has CDR1 MDHEN and CDR2 SYDVKM. This CDR3 is built from 13 residues. V was pared by 1 base and J by 1 base, with 5 bases between. As DNA, the CDR3 is TGTGCCAGCAGTTTATCCCAATCCTACGAGCAGTACTTC. Residues: CASSLSQSYEQYF.

The chain is built from TRBV18 and TRBJ1-2; 7 bases fit TRBD1. The germline V gene has CDR1 KGHSH and CDR2 LQKENI. The CDR3 loop spans 14 amino acids. The ends lost 0 bases at V and 5 bases at J; junction bases unmatched: 3. The CDR3 protein is CASSPPTGEYGYTF. CDR3 coding DNA: TGTGCCAGCTCACCACCTACAGGGGAATATGGCTACACCTTC.

V usage is TRBV6-5 and J usage is TRBJ1-1, with D possibly matching TRBD1 (6 bases). The V end lost 3 bases, the J end lost 3 bases, and 11 bases lay between the germline ends. The length of the CDR3 is 14 residues. Germline V gene sequence: CDR1 MNHEY, CDR2 SVGAGI. The CDR3, as DNA: TGTGCCAGCAGTTATATGGGGGGCCACACTGAAGCTTTCTTT. It codes for CASSYMGGHTEAFF.

This clone was counted a few times. Other DNA sequences in this sample translate to the same CDR3. This rearrangement joins TRBV7-3 to TRBJ2-7, with 9 positions matching TRBD1. The CDR3 extends over 13 amino acids. In germline, CDR1 is SGHTA, CDR2 FQGTGA. V was clipped by 5 bases and J by 4 bases; unmatched bases: 3. CDR3 region: CASSPGQGYEQYF. CDR3 nucleotides: TGTGCCAGCAGCCCGGGACAGGGTTACGAGCAGTACTTC.

The V gene is TRBV7-9, the J gene TRBJ1-1; a weak D match, TRBD1 (5 bases). Between the trimmed V and J ends, which lost 4 bases and 2 bases, there was a span of 11 bases. This CDR3 region has 14 residues. Germline loops: CDR1 SEHNR, CDR2 FQNEAQ (reference sequence). CDR3 nucleotides: TGTGCCAGCAGCTATCAGACAGACAACACTGAAGCTTTCTTT. Protein: CASSYQTDNTEAFF.

The chain joins TRBV11-2 to TRBJ2-3; 8 positions agree with TRBD2. CDR3 length: 12 residues. Germline-derived CDR1 and CDR2 are SGHAT and FQNNGV. V was pared by 8 bases and J by 11 bases, with 9 bases of the junction left unmatched. The CDR3 region has the DNA TGTGCCAGCGCCCACGCGGGGGGAATGCAGTATTTT. Its translation is CASAHAGGMQYF.

This clone was recorded once. The chain has TRBV5-3 and TRBJ2-5; perhaps D is TRBD1 or TRBD2 (5 bases each). TRBV5-3 belongs to the ORF category, with a function that is uncertain. The CDR3 is made up of 13 amino acids. Trimming took off 4 bases at V and 4 bases at J, with 11 bases between the two ends. CDR3 sequence: CARSKGRRETQYF. Here the CDR3 DNA reads TGTGCCAGAAGCAAGGGACGAAGAGAGACCCAGTACTTC.

V is TRBV7-8 and J is TRBJ2-5, with D unresolved. The CDR3 spans 13 residues. Germline-derived CDR1 and CDR2 are SGHVS and FQNEAQ. The V gene lost 7 bases and the J gene lost 4 bases, with 13 bases spanning the gap. CDR3 loop: CASTPRVAETQYF. The CDR3 DNA follows: TGTGCCAGCACCCCCCGGGTCGCAGAGACCCAGTACTTC.

J is TRBJ1-1 and V is TRBV14; perhaps TRBD1 as D (5 bases). This CDR3 has 14 residues. CDR1 and CDR2 (germline): SGHDN, FVKESK. V was clipped by 6 bases and J by 2 bases, with 13 bases between them. The CDR3 nucleotides read TGTGCCAGCAGGCCCATGGGACTAAACACTGAAGCTTTCTTT. This gives the protein CASRPMGLNTEAFF. The full variable domain, its missing parts supplied by reference TRBV14 and TRBJ1-1, is EAGVTQFPSHSVIEKGQTVTLRCDPISGHDNLYWYRRVMGKEIKFLLHFVKESKQDESGMPNNRFLAERTGGTYSTLKVQPAELEDSGVYFCASRPMGLNTEAFFGQGTRLTVV.

The V and J genes are TRBV28 and TRBJ2-7; TRBD2 might be the D (6 bases). The V end lost 2 bases, the J end lost 3 bases, and 17 bases lay between the germline ends. Germline CDR1 is MDHEN and CDR2 is SYDVKM. The CDR3 length is 16 residues. For the CDR3, the DNA is TGTGCCAGCAGTTTAACCCCGGGAGTTGACTTCTACGAGCAGTACTTC. Translating gives CASSLTPGVDFYEQYF.

In the case of this clone: The sample has other DNA sequences that encode this CDR3 too. The rearrangement uses TRBV7-9 and TRBJ2-5; tentatively, D is TRBD1 (6 bases). Trimming stripped 3 bases from V and 2 bases from J, with 10 bases between. CDR3 size: 14 residues. In germline, CDR1 is SEHNR, CDR2 FQNEAQ (reference sequence). The CDR3 region has the DNA TGTGCCAGCAGCTTTCGGACAGCACAAGAGACCCAGTACTTC. It is translated as CASSFRTAQETQYF. Full variable domain (remainder filled in from reference TRBV7-9 and TRBJ2-5): DTGVSQNPRHKITKRGQNVTFRCDPISEHNRLYWYRQTLGQGPEFLTYFQNEAQLEKSRLLSDRFSAERPKGSFSTLEIQRTEQGDSAMYLCASSFRTAQETQYFGPGTRLLVL.